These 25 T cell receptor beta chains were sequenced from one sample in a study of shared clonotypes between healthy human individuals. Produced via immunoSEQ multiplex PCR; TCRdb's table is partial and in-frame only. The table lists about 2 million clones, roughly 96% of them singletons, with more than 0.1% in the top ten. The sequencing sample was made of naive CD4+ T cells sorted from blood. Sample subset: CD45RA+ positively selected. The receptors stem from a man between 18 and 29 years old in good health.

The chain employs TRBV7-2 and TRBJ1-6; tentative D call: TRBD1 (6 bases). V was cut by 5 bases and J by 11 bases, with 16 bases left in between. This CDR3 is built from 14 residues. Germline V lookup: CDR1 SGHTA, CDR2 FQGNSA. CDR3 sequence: CASSLGGLWAPLHF. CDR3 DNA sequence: TGTGCCAGCAGCCTCGGGGGCCTCTGGGCACCCCTCCACTTT.

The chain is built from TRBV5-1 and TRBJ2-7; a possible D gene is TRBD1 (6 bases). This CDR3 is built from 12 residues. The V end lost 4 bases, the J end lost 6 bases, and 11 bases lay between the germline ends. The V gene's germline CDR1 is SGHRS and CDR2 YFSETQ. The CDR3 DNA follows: TGCGCCAGCAGCACGGACAGTGTCGAGCAGTACTTC. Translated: CASSTDSVEQYF.

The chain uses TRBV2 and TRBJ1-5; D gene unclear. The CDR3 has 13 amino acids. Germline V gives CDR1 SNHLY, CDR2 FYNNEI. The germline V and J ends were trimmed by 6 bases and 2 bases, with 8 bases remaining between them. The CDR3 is CASSSDGNQPQHF. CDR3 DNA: TGTGCCAGCAGCTCGGACGGCAATCAGCCCCAGCATTTT.

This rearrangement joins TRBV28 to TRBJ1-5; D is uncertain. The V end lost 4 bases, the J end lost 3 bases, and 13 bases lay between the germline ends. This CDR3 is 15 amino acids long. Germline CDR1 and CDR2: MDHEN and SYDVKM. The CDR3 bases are TGTGCCAGCAGTTCGGAAGGGTTTTTCAATCAGCCCCAGCATTTT. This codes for CASSSEGFFNQPQHF.

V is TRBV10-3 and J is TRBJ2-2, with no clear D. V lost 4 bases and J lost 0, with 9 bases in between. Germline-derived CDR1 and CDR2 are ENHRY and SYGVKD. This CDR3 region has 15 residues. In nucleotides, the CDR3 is TGTGCCATCAGTGCAGGACGATCGAACACCGGGGAGCTGTTTTTT. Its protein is CAISAGRSNTGELFF.

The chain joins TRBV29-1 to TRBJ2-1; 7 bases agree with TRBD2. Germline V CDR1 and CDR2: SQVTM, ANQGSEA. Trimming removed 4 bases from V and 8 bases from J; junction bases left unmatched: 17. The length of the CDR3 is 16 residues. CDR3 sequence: CSVVGPSGRVLDEQFF. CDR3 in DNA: TGCAGCGTTGTGGGACCTAGCGGCAGAGTGCTTGATGAGCAGTTCTTC.

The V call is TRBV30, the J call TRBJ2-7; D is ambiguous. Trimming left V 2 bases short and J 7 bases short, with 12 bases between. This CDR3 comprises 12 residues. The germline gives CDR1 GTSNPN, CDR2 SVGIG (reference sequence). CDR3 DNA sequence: TGTGCCTGGAGTCCTCGTTCGGGTGAGCAGTACTTC. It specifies CAWSPRSGEQYF.

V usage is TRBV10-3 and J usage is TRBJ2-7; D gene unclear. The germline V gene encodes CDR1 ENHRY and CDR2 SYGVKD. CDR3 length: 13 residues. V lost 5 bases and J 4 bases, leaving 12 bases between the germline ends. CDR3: CAISNSGDYEQYF. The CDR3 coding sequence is TGTGCCATCAGTAACTCTGGAGATTACGAGCAGTACTTC.

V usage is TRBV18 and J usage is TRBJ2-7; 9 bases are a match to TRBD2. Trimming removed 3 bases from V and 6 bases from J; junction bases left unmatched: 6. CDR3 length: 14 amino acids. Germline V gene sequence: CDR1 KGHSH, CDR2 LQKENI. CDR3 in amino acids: CASSPYSGSSEQYF. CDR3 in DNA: TGTGCCAGCTCACCTTATAGCGGGAGCTCCGAGCAGTACTTC.

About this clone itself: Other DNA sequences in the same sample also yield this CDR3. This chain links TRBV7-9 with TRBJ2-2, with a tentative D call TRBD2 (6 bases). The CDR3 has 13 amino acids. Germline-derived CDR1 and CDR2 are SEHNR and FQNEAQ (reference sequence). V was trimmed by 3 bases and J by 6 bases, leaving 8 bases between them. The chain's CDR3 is CASSLAGPGELFF. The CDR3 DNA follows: TGTGCCAGCAGCTTGGCGGGGCCCGGGGAGCTGTTTTTT.

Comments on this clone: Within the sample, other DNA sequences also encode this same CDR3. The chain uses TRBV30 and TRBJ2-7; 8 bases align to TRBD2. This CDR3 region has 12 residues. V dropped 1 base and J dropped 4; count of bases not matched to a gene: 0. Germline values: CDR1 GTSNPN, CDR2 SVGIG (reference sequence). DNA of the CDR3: TGTGCCTGGAGTGGCGGGGGGTACGAGCAGTACTTC. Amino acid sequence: CAWSGGGYEQYF. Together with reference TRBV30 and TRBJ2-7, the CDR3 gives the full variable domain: SQTIHQWPATLVQPVGSPLSLECTVEGTSNPNLYWYRQAAGRGLQLLFYSVGIGQISSEVPQNLSASRPQDRQFILSSKKLLLSDSGFYLCAWSGGGYEQYFGPGTRLTVT.

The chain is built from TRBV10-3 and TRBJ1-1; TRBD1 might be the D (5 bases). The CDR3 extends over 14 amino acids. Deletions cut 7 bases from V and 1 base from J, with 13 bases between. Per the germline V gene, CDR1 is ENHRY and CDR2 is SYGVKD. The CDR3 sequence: CAITPGGENTEAFF. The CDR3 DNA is TGTGCCATCACCCCGGGAGGGGAGAACACTGAAGCTTTCTTT.

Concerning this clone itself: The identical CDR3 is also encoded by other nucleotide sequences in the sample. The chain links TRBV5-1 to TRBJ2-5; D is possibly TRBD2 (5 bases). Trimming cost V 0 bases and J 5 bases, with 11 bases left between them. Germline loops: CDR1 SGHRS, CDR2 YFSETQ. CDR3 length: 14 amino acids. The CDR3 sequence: CASSLVVGEETQYF. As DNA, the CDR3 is TGCGCCAGCAGCTTGGTGGTGGGAGAGGAGACCCAGTACTTC.

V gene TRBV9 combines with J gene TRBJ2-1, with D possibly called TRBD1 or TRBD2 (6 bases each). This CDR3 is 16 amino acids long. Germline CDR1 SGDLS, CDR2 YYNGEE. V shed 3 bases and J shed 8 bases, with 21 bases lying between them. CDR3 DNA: TGTGCCAGCAGCGGCCTTCGTGGGGGGCCAGGCCATGAGCAGTTCTTC. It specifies CASSGLRGGPGHEQFF.

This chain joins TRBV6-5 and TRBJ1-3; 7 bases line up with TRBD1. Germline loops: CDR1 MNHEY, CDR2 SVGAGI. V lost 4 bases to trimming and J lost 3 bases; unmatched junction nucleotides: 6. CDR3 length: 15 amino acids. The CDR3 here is CASSLHRGGGNTIYF. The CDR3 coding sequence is TGTGCCAGCAGTTTGCACAGGGGAGGTGGAAACACCATATATTTT.

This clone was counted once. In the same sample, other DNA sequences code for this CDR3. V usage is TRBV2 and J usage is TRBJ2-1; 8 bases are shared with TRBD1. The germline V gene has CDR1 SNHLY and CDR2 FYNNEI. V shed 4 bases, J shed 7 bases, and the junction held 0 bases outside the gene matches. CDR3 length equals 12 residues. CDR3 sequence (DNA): TGTGCCAGCAGTGGACAGGGGAATGAGCAGTTCTTC. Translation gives CASSGQGNEQFF.

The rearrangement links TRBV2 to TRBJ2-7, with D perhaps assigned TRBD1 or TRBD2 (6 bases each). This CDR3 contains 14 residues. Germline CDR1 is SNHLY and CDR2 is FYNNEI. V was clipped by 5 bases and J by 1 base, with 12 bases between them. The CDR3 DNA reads TGTGCCAGCAGTAGGGGGGATCTTTCCTACGAGCAGTACTTC. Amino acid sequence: CASSRGDLSYEQYF. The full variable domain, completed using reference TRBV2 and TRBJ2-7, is EPEVTQTPSHQVTQMGQEVILRCVPISNHLYFYWYRQILGQKVEFLVSFYNNEISEKSEIFDDQFSVERPDGSNFTLKIRSTKLEDSAMYFCASSRGDLSYEQYFGPGTRLTVT.

The DNA of the CDR3 is TGTGCCAGCAGTCCTACTGCCTCGGGCAATCAGCCCCAGCATTTT. It is translated as CASSPTASGNQPQHF. This chain uses TRBV6-5 with TRBJ1-5; D remains unclear. Per the germline V gene, CDR1 is MNHEY and CDR2 is SVGAGI. The CDR3 totals 15 residues. Trimming shortened V by 5 bases and J by 2 bases, and 13 bases separated the two germline ends.

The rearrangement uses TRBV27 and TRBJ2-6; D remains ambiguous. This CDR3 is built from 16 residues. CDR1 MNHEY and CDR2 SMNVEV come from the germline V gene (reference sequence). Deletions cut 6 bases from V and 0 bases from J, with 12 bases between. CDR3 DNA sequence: TGTGCCAGCAGCCATGGACGGCCCTCTGGGGCCAACGTCCTGACTTTC. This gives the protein CASSHGRPSGANVLTF. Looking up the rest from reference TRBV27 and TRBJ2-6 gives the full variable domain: EAQVTQNPRYLITVTGKKLTVTCSQNMNHEYMSWYRQDPGLGLRQIYYSMNVEVTDKGDVPEGYKVSRKEKRNFPLILESPSPNQTSLYFCASSHGRPSGANVLTFGAGSRLTVL.

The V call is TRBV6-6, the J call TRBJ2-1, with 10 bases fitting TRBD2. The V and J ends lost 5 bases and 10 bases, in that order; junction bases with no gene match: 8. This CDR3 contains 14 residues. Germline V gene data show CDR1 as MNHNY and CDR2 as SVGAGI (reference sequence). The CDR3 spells CASSQSGTSAEQFF. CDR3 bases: TGTGCCAGCAGTCAATCCGGGACTAGCGCAGAGCAGTTCTTC.

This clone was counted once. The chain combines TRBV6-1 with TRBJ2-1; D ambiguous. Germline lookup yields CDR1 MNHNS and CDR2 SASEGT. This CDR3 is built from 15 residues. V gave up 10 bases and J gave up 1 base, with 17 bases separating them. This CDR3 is CATMKRPDSYNEQFF. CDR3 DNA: TGTGCCACCATGAAGCGACCGGATTCCTACAATGAGCAGTTCTTC.

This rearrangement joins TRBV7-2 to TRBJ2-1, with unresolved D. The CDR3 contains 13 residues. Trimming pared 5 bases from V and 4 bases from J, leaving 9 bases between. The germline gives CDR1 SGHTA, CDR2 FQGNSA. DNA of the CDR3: TGTGCCAGCAGCCGAGAAAGGTACAATGAGCAGTTCTTC. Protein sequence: CASSRERYNEQFF.

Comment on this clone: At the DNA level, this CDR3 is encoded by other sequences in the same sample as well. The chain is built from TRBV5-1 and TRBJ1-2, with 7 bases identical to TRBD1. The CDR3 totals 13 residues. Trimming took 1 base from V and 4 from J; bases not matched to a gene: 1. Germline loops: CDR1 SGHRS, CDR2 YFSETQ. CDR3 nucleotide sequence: TGCGCCAGCAGCTTGACAGGGGCCTATGGCTACACCTTC. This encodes CASSLTGAYGYTF.

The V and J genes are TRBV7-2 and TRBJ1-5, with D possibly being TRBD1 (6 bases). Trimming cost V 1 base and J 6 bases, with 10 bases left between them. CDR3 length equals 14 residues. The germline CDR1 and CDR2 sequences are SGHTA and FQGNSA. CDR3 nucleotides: TGTGCCAGCAGCTTAGTAGTCAGGGGTCAGCCCCAGCATTTT. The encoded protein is CASSLVVRGQPQHF. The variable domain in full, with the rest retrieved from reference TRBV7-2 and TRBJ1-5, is GAGVSQSPSNKVTEKGKDVELRCDPISGHTALYWYRQSLGQGLEFLIYFQGNSAPDKSGLPSDRFSAERTGGSVSTLTIQRTQQEDSAVYLCASSLVVRGQPQHFGDGTRLSIL.

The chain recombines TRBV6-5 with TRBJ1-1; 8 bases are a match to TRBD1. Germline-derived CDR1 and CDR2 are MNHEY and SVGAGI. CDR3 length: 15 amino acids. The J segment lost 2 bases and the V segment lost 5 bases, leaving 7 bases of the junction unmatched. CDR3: CASSGQGQQNTEAFF. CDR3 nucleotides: TGTGCCAGCAGTGGACAGGGACAGCAAAACACTGAAGCTTTCTTT.